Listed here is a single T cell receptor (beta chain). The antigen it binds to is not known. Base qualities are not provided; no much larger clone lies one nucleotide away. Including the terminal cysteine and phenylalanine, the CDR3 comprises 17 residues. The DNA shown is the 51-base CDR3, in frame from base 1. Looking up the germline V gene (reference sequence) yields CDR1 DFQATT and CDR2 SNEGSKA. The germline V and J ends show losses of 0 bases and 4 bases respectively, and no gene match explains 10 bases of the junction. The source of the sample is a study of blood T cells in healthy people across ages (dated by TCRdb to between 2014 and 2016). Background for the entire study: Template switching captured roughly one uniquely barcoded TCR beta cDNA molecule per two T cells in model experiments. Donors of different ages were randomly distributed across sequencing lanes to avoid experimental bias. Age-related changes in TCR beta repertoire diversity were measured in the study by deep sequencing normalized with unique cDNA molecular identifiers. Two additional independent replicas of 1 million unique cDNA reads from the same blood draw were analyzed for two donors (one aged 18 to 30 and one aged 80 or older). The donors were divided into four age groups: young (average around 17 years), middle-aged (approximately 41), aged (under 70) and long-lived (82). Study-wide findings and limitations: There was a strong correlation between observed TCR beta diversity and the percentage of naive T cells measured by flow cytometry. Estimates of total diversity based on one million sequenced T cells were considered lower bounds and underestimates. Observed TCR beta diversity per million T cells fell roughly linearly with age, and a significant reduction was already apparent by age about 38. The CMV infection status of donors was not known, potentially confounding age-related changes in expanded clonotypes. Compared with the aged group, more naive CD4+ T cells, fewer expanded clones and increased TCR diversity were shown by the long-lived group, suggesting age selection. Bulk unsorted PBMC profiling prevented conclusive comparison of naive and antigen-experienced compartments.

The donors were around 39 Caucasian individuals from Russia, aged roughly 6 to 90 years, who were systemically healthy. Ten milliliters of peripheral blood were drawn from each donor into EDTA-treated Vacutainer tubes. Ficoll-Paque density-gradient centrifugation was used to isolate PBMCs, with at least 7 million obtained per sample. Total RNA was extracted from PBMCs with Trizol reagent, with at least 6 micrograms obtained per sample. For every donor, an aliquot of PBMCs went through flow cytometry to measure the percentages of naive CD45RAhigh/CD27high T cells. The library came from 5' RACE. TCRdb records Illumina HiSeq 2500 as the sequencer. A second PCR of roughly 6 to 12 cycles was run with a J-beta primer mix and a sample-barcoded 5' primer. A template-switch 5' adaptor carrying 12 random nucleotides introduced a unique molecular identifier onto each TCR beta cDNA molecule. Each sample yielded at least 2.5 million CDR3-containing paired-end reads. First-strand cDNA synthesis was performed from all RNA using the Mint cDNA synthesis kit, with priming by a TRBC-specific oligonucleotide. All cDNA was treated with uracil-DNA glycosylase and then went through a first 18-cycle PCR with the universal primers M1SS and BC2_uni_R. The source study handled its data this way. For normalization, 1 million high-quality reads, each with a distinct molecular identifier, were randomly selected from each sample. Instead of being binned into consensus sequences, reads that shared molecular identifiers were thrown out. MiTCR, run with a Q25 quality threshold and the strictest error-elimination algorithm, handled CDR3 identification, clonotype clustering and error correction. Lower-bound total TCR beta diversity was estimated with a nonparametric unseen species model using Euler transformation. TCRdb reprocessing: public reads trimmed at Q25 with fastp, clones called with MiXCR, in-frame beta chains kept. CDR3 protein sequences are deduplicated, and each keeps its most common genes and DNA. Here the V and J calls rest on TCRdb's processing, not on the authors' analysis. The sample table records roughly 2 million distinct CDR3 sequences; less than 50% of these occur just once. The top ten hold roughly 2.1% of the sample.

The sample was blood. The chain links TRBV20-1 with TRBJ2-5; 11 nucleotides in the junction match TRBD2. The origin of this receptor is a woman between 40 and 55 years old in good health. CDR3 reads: CSAREGGSGGAGETQYF. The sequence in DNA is TGCAGTGCTAGAGAGGGAGGTAGCGGGGGGGCGGGAGAGACCCAGTACTTC.